This T cell receptor (beta chain) was documented in a study of OX40 agonist ivuxolimab in advanced cancers. Findings of the study overall: Doses of 0.1 to 3.0 mg/kg were accompanied by clonal expansion of CD4+ and CD8+ blood T cells by week 6.

Clones were sequenced by immunoSEQ multiplex PCR, and TCRdb holds only the in-frame ones, with some missing. The repertoire holds under 60,000 clones, with roughly 86% as singletons. In regard to this clone: What it binds is not known.

The source is an adult with an advanced solid tumor such as melanoma, head and neck, liver or kidney cancer. Specimen: CD4+ or CD8+ T cells sorted from blood, collected in a trial of the OX40 agonist ivuxolimab.

The CDR3 coding sequence is TGCAGCGTTGAAGTTGGGGTAACCTACGAGCAGTACTTC. Protein: CSVEVGVTYEQYF. The chain is built from TRBV29-1 and TRBJ2-7; D is undetermined. Germline V gives CDR1 SQVTM, CDR2 ANQGSEA. V shed 1 base and J shed 2 bases, with 9 bases lying between them. This CDR3 contains 13 residues.